The next 5 T cell receptor beta chains were all read from a single sample in a study of blood T cell repertoires in COVID-19 (dated by TCRdb to 2018 to 2021). The library was generated by the immunoSEQ multiplex PCR assay. In TCRdb, the immuneACCESS table is reduced to in-frame sequences with V and J assigned. These tables do not hold every clone; where another copy was compared, an unresolved V gene accounts for under half, and the others remain unexplained. The sample table contains roughly 200,000 clones; only one count was recorded for about 83% of them. 4.5% to 7% of the sample lies in the top ten. Sequencing input: PBMCs or T cells enriched from blood (not recorded which). The receptors stem from a man aged 40-49 years with acute COVID-19.

This sequence joins TRBV11-2 and TRBJ2-1, with 7 positions matching TRBD1. CDR3 size: 16 residues. Trimming at V came to 6 bases and at J to 4 bases, leaving 12 bases not matched to a gene. Germline V gives CDR1 SGHAT, CDR2 FQNNGV. This CDR3 is CASSRRQGEVYNEQFF. CDR3 nucleotide sequence: TGTGCCAGCAGTCGGAGACAGGGCGAAGTTTACAATGAGCAGTTCTTC.

The chain uses TRBV6-4 and TRBJ2-6; no clear D. CDR1 is MRHNA, CDR2 SNTAGT, per germline. V dropped 10 bases and J dropped 4 bases, with 17 bases sitting between them. This CDR3 contains 15 residues. CDR3 bases: TGTGCCACCAGGCCTAATGCGTACGGGGCCAACGTCCTGACTTTC. It yields the protein CATRPNAYGANVLTF.

The V gene is TRBV25-1, the J gene TRBJ1-4; weak D call: TRBD1 (5 bases). V lost 3 bases, J lost 4 bases, and 15 bases lay in between. CDR3 size: 16 residues. Per germline, CDR1 MGHDK and CDR2 SYGVNS. CDR3 amino acids: CASSDLIGGINEKLFF. In nucleotides, the CDR3 is TGTGCCAGCAGTGACCTAATCGGGGGAATTAATGAAAAACTGTTTTTT.

The chain is built from TRBV5-1 and TRBJ2-3, with 9 bases lining up with TRBD2. This CDR3 spans 18 amino acids. V trimming: 4 bases; J trimming: 0 bases; junction bases outside the gene matches: 12. Germline CDR1 SGHRS, CDR2 YFSETQ. In nucleotides, the CDR3 is TGCGCCAGCAGCCTTCCCCGGCGGCGGGAGGGTAGCACAGATACGCAGTATTTT. The encoded protein is CASSLPRRREGSTDTQYF.

This chain joins TRBV4-1 and TRBJ1-2; TRBD1 agrees at 8 bases. The J segment lost 4 bases and the V segment lost 1 base, leaving 5 bases of the junction unmatched. CDR3 length: 15 amino acids. Germline CDR1 and CDR2: MGHRA and YSYEKL. The CDR3 loop reads CASSQGQGAGYGYTF. The CDR3 coding sequence is TGCGCCAGCAGCCAAGGGCAGGGGGCTGGCTATGGCTACACCTTC.